Sequencing of this TCR beta chain was carried out in a study of Graves' ophthalmopathy and Graves' hyperthyroidism. Whole-study context: There was a collection of peripheral blood at initial diagnosis, before any treatment.

Study-wide results and limits: Discrimination between ophthalmopathy and stable hyperthyroidism by a 13-signature model showed nearly 90% sensitivity and about 80% specificity.

A word on this clonotype: What it binds is not known.

PBMCs originated in approximately 9.1 ml of fresh peripheral blood. Germline V lookup: CDR1 SGDLS, CDR2 YYNGEE. The V segment lost 3 bases and the J segment 2 bases; nucleotides outside the gene matches: 3. This CDR3 has 14 amino acids. The authors amplified TCR beta CDR3 regions from RNA transcripts. The workflow started with a first-round RT-PCR run with HTBI primers and then moved on to a second-round multiplex PCR. TCRdb re-analysed the multiplex PCR reads in MiXCR, keeping a single row per CDR3 protein. The repertoire includes about 480,000 distinct CDR3 sequences, roughly an eighth of them detected once, and about 9.4% sits in the top ten.

This chain links TRBV9 with TRBJ2-7, with 9 bases lining up with TRBD2. Sequencing input: blood. This TCR was recovered from a woman aged 30 to 39 with Graves' ophthalmopathy. The CDR3 region is CASSASGKTYEQYF. The CDR3 nucleotides read TGTGCCAGCAGCGCTAGCGGGAAAACCTACGAGCAGTACTTC.